This T cell receptor beta chain was found in a study of T cells in Graves' hyperthyroidism and ophthalmopathy. CDR3 size: 13 residues. Germline loops: CDR1 DFQATT, CDR2 SNEGSKA (reference sequence). Diagnostic decisions used clinical symptoms, serum thyroxine and TRAb, thyroid ultrasound and orbital computed tomography. RNA transcripts provided the source from which TCR beta CDR3 regions were amplified. Initially, a first-round RT-PCR of the TCR CDR3 employed the HTBI primer set. TCRdb redid the calling of the multiplex PCR reads with MiXCR, one entry per CDR3 protein. The sample records 340,000 or so distinct CDR3 sequences, about 20% being singletons.

What was sequenced was blood. The sequence derives from a woman between 50 and 59 years old with Graves' hyperthyroidism. The chain uses TRBV20-1 and TRBJ2-1; D call uncertain. CDR3 sequence reads: CSANAGDYNEQFF. DNA of the CDR3: TGCAGCGCGAATGCTGGGGACTACAATGAGCAGTTCTTC.